The 11 T cell receptor beta chains below all came from one sample that was sequenced in a study of graft-versus-host responses after intestinal transplantation. These receptors' antigens are unknown. Assay used: immunoSEQ multiplex PCR; TCRdb lists only in-frame clones, some missing. The table records tens of thousands of clones, around 89% of them present only once. This material consisted of unstimulated CD8+ T cells sorted from spleen or lymph node cells, taken before transplant. Receptors were obtained from a human donor who was the organ donor for an intestinal transplant.

This rearrangement joins TRBV19 to TRBJ2-1; 9 bases match TRBD1. Germline V lookup: CDR1 LNHDA, CDR2 SQIVND (reference sequence). V gave up 8 bases and J gave up 8 bases; unmatched junction bases: 10. The CDR3 contains 14 residues. The CDR3, as DNA: TGTGCCAGTTCCGGGACAGGGCGAACGGATGAGCAGTTCTTC. Amino acids: CASSGTGRTDEQFF.

For the CDR3, the DNA is TGTGCCAGCAGTTGGACAGGGGGCACCGAGCAGTACGTC. Translated, it gives CASSWTGGTEQYV. The V gene is TRBV27, the J gene TRBJ2-7; TRBD1 matches at 11 bases. J gave up 6 bases and V 4 bases, and 2 bases lay outside the gene matches. Germline V CDR1 and CDR2: MNHEY, SMNVEV (reference sequence). There are 13 residues in the CDR3.

The chain couples TRBV5-6 to TRBJ2-3, with a possible D match to TRBD2 (6 bases). Trimming took off 2 bases at V and 2 bases at J, with 15 bases between the two ends. From germline, CDR1 is SGHDT and CDR2 YYEEEE. The CDR3 is 16 amino acids. This CDR3 is CASSFGVAGSTDTQYF. The CDR3 bases are TGTGCCAGCAGCTTCGGGGTGGCGGGGTCCACAGATACGCAGTATTTT.

The J gene is TRBJ1-1, the V gene TRBV7-8, with D hard to call. V lost 1 base to trimming and J lost 3 bases, with 9 bases between them. This CDR3 spans 14 amino acids. CDR1 is SGHVS and CDR2 is FQNEAQ in the germline V gene. This chain's CDR3 is CASSLGTPYTEAFF. The CDR3 DNA follows: TGTGCCAGCAGCTTAGGTACACCCTACACTGAAGCTTTCTTT.

This clone was counted a single time. V usage is TRBV19 and J usage is TRBJ2-6, with D tentatively TRBD1 (5 bases). V lost 9 bases, J lost 0 bases, and 12 bases lay in between. Germline V gene lookup returns CDR1 LNHDA and CDR2 SQIVND (reference sequence). This CDR3 has 15 amino acids. The CDR3 bases are TGTGCCAGCAGGGTGGCGAGCTCTGGGGCCAACGTCCTGACTTTC. This encodes CASRVASSGANVLTF.

This chain links TRBV5-6 with TRBJ2-5; 10 positions match TRBD2. V dropped 4 bases and J dropped 1; count of bases not matched to a gene: 10. Germline CDR1 reads SGHDT; CDR2 reads YYEEEE. The CDR3 is 17 residues long. For the CDR3, the DNA is TGTGCCAGCAGCCAGAAAAAGCGGGGGGGATTCCAAGAGACCCAGTACTTC. Residues: CASSQKKRGGFQETQYF.

The V and J genes are TRBV6-6 and TRBJ2-1; weak D call: TRBD2 (5 bases). CDR3 length: 14 residues. V was trimmed by 5 bases and J by 4 bases, leaving 12 bases between them. The V gene's germline CDR1 is MNHNY and CDR2 SVGAGI (reference sequence). CDR3 in DNA: TGTGCCAGCAGTCCCGCCAGACTATACAATGAGCAGTTCTTC. Translating gives CASSPARLYNEQFF.

The chain couples TRBV19 to TRBJ2-1; 8 nucleotides align to TRBD2. V trimming: 1 base; J trimming: 7 bases; junction bases outside the gene matches: 9. Germline CDR1 and CDR2: LNHDA and SQIVND (reference sequence). The CDR3 is made up of 16 amino acids. The CDR3 DNA follows: TGTGCCAGTAGTATAGTCGGGGGGGGGACTCAAAATGAGCAGTTCTTC. It translates to CASSIVGGGTQNEQFF.

The genes are TRBV6-1 and TRBJ2-7; D might be TRBD1 (5 bases). V shed 8 bases and J shed 2 bases, with 13 bases lying between them. Germline V gene sequence: CDR1 MNHNS, CDR2 SASEGT. The CDR3 length is 13 residues. CDR3 coding DNA: TGTGCCAGCGAAGGACACTTAGCCTACGAGCAGTACGTC. It yields the protein CASEGHLAYEQYV.

This clone came up once. The V and J genes are TRBV29-1 and TRBJ1-1, with 10 nucleotides matching TRBD1. The CDR3 has 14 residues. V dropped 2 bases and J dropped 3; count of bases not matched to a gene: 3. Germline CDR1 and CDR2: SQVTM and ANQGSEA. The CDR3 DNA reads TGCAGCGTTGAAAGGGACAGGGGCTACACTGAAGCTTTCTTT. Residues: CSVERDRGYTEAFF. The whole variable domain, filled in from reference TRBV29-1 and TRBJ1-1, reads SAVISQKPSRDICQRGTSLTIQCQVDSQVTMMFWYRQQPGQSLTLIATANQGSEATYESGFVIDKFPISRPNLTFSTLTVSNMSPEDSSIYLCSVERDRGYTEAFFGQGTRLTVV.

The rearrangement links TRBV20-1 to TRBJ2-7; possibly TRBD1 for D (5 bases). CDR3 size: 10 residues. CDR1 and CDR2 (germline): DFQATT, SNEGSKA (reference sequence). Here the CDR3 DNA reads TGCAGACAGGCTACCTACGAGCAGTACGTC. It specifies CRQATYEQYV.